The rows below give T cell receptor beta chains drawn from one sample of a study of shared clonotypes between healthy human individuals. The data were produced by immunoSEQ multiplex PCR, yet TCRdb's version contains in-frame clones alone and is incomplete. The data show 2 million to 2.5 million clones, with 90% to 96% seen just once and roughly 0.13% held by the top ten. The sequenced material came from naive CD4+ T cells sorted from blood. The receptors originated from a man between 18 and 35 years old in good health. CDR3s include the opening cysteine and the closing phenylalanine or tryptophan. Each record gives: V gene, J gene, CDR3 protein.

v_gene: TRBV9; j_gene: TRBJ2-7; CDR3aa: CASSVRGGLDEQYF
v_gene: TRBV6-1; j_gene: TRBJ2-7; CDR3aa: CASSVGLYYEQYF
v_gene: TRBV7-2; j_gene: TRBJ2-2; CDR3aa: CASSFWTSGTGELFF
v_gene: TRBV2; j_gene: TRBJ1-5; CDR3aa: CASSENLNQPQHF
v_gene: TRBV2; j_gene: TRBJ2-2; CDR3aa: CASSEASGIPNTGELFF
v_gene: TRBV28; j_gene: TRBJ1-4; CDR3aa: CASSRRYPGISLTTNEKLFF
v_gene: TRBV5-1; j_gene: TRBJ2-5; CDR3aa: CASSSALGAIQETQYF
v_gene: TRBV6-1; j_gene: TRBJ1-2; CDR3aa: CASSASGGRLYTF
v_gene: TRBV18; j_gene: TRBJ1-4; CDR3aa: CASSPPTNEKLFF
v_gene: TRBV4-3; j_gene: TRBJ2-6; CDR3aa: CASSREPAANVLTF
v_gene: TRBV7-2; j_gene: TRBJ2-7; CDR3aa: CASSRDRGYEQYF
v_gene: TRBV5-1; j_gene: TRBJ1-4; CDR3aa: CASSLAGQEEKLFF
v_gene: TRBV2; j_gene: TRBJ1-3; CDR3aa: CASRDRAGGNTIYF
v_gene: TRBV4-2; j_gene: TRBJ2-1; CDR3aa: CASSQGASGGNEQFF
v_gene: TRBV6-6; j_gene: TRBJ2-5; CDR3aa: CAIGGGETQYF
v_gene: TRBV25-1; j_gene: TRBJ2-5; CDR3aa: CASSESGPARETQYF
v_gene: TRBV30; j_gene: TRBJ1-5; CDR3aa: CAWSVAFGVGNQPQHF
v_gene: TRBV6-5; j_gene: TRBJ2-1; CDR3aa: CASSYLEEYNEQFF
v_gene: TRBV4-3; j_gene: TRBJ2-3; CDR3aa: CASSQDTGGSTDTQYF
v_gene: TRBV27; j_gene: TRBJ2-5; CDR3aa: CASSPKLAGGPRETQYF
v_gene: TRBV2; j_gene: TRBJ1-4; CDR3aa: CASSDRDSTNEKLFF
v_gene: TRBV6-1; j_gene: TRBJ2-7; CDR3aa: CASSATGGLREQYF
v_gene: TRBV4-3; j_gene: TRBJ2-5; CDR3aa: CASSQGSKTAWGETQYF
v_gene: TRBV6-5; j_gene: TRBJ1-2; CDR3aa: CASSYHGDSPTYGYTF
v_gene: TRBV1; j_gene: TRBJ2-5; CDR3aa: CTSIHGTTRYQETQYF
v_gene: TRBV5-1; j_gene: TRBJ2-3; CDR3aa: CASSLFTAGGYTDTQYF
v_gene: TRBV11-3; j_gene: TRBJ2-1; CDR3aa: CASSRMEGNEQFF
v_gene: TRBV5-6; j_gene: TRBJ1-1; CDR3aa: CASSWDRVNTEAFF
v_gene: TRBV7-3; j_gene: TRBJ1-6; CDR3aa: CASSLVMANSPLHF
v_gene: TRBV1; j_gene: TRBJ2-7; CDR3aa: CTSSPPGLAVGSYEQYF
v_gene: TRBV7-9; j_gene: TRBJ2-2; CDR3aa: CASSPDYFGELFF
v_gene: TRBV30; j_gene: TRBJ1-5; CDR3aa: CAYSRGSSNQPQHF
v_gene: TRBV5-1; j_gene: TRBJ1-5; CDR3aa: CASSEGQGDNQPQHF
v_gene: TRBV6-6; j_gene: TRBJ1-6; CDR3aa: CASRTRGKDSPLHF
v_gene: TRBV6-5; j_gene: TRBJ1-3; CDR3aa: CATRGGDGNTIYF
v_gene: TRBV6-1; j_gene: TRBJ1-5; CDR3aa: CASTSYSNQPQHF
v_gene: TRBV27; j_gene: TRBJ2-5; CDR3aa: CANNQIRTSGGETQYF
v_gene: TRBV5-4; j_gene: TRBJ2-7; CDR3aa: CASSLANYEQYF
v_gene: TRBV6-1; j_gene: TRBJ1-6; CDR3aa: CASSETGYPSYNSPLHF
v_gene: TRBV5-4; j_gene: TRBJ1-2; CDR3aa: CASSLVPGAGYTF
v_gene: TRBV11-3; j_gene: TRBJ2-7; CDR3aa: CASSLGTGLDEQYF
v_gene: TRBV6-6; j_gene: TRBJ1-4; CDR3aa: CASSYTDSVVEKLFF
v_gene: TRBV7-9; j_gene: TRBJ1-1; CDR3aa: CASSLPGQETMNTEAFF
v_gene: TRBV6-5; j_gene: TRBJ2-4; CDR3aa: CASSYSKQEKNIQYF
v_gene: TRBV7-9; j_gene: TRBJ2-3; CDR3aa: CASSEHRGGGTDTQYF
v_gene: TRBV7-2; j_gene: TRBJ1-5; CDR3aa: CASHRQLNQPQHF
v_gene: TRBV5-1; j_gene: TRBJ1-5; CDR3aa: CASSAGLTQPQHF
v_gene: TRBV11-2; j_gene: TRBJ2-7; CDR3aa: CASSLAAGSPYEQYF
v_gene: TRBV5-6; j_gene: TRBJ1-1; CDR3aa: CASSHTPGQLGVTEAFF
v_gene: TRBV29-1; j_gene: TRBJ2-7; CDR3aa: CSVEDQTKWDARSYEQYF
v_gene: TRBV5-1; j_gene: TRBJ2-2; CDR3aa: CASSLEDMNTGELFF
v_gene: TRBV10-1; j_gene: TRBJ1-5; CDR3aa: CASSAGINQPQHF
v_gene: TRBV5-1; j_gene: TRBJ1-1; CDR3aa: CASSPQGTVNTEAFF